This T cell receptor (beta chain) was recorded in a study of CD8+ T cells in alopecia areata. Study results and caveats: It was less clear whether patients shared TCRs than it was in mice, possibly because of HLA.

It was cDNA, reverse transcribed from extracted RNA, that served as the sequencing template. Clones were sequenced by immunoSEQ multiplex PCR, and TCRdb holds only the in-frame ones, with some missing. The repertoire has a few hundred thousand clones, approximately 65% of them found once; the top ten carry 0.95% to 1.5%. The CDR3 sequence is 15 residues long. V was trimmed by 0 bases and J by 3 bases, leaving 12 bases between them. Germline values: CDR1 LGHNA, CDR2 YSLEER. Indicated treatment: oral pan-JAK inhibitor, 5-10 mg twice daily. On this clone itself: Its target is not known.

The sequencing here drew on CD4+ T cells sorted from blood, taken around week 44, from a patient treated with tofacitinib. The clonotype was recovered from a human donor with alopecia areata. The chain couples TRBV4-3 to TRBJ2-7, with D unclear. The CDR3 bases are TGCGCCAGCAGCCAAGATACAGCCCGTGTCTACGAGCAGTACTTC. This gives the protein CASSQDTARVYEQYF.